The rows below give T cell receptor beta chains drawn from one sample of a study of blood T cell repertoires in COVID-19. Produced via immunoSEQ multiplex PCR; TCRdb's table is partial and in-frame only. The sample comprises about 440,000 clones, around 91% of which are singletons, and approximately 0.65% rests with the top ten. The sequencing input was PBMCs or T cells enriched from blood (not recorded which). These TCRs come from a man aged 18 to 29 who had recovered from COVID-19. CDR3s include the opening cysteine and the closing phenylalanine or tryptophan. The D gene is left open where the match is weak. A clone size is listed for some rows: how often the clone was seen (once, few, many), or a class if it is expanded.

D gene	J gene	clone size	V gene	CDR3 DNA	CDR3 protein
.	TRBJ1-3	.	TRBV2	TGTGCCAGCAGTGAAAGTGCAGGGCCTGGAAACACCATATATTTT	CASSESAGPGNTIYF
TRBD1	TRBJ1-5	once	TRBV4-1	TGCGCCAGCAGCCAAGATGGGACAGCTAGCAATCAGCCCCAGCATTTT	CASSQDGTASNQPQHF
.	TRBJ1-4	.	TRBV4-2	TGTGCCAGCAGCGGAGGAGGGGGGGATAATGAAAAACTGTTTTTT	CASSGGGGDNEKLFF
.	TRBJ1-2	few	TRBV18	TGTGCCAGCTCACCATATTCCTCAGGACATGAGATGGGCTATGGCTACACCTTC	CASSPYSSGHEMGYGYTF
TRBD2	TRBJ2-1	.	TRBV7-9	TGTGCCAGCAGGAAGGGACTAGCGGGAGGCACGCGTGTCGTTGAGCAGTTCTTC	CASRKGLAGGTRVVEQFF
TRBD1	TRBJ1-1	.	TRBV29-1	TGCAGCGTTGAAGGGGACAGGGGGGGTTCTGAAGCTTTCTTT	CSVEGDRGGSEAFF
TRBD1	TRBJ2-3	.	TRBV28	TGTGCCAGCAGGACAGGGGGCTGGACAGATACGCAGTATTTT	CASRTGGWTDTQYF
.	TRBJ1-2	few	TRBV5-4	TGTGCCAGCAGCTTGGACAGCATCCTTCCATTTTATGGCTACACCTTC	CASSLDSILPFYGYTF
.	TRBJ1-5	.	TRBV16	TGTGCCAGCAGCTTTCTTAGCAATCAGCCCCAGCATTTT	CASSFLSNQPQHF
TRBD1	TRBJ2-5	.	TRBV24-1	TGTGCCACCAGTGATTGGACAGGGGCGTGGGAGACCCAGTACTTC	CATSDWTGAWETQYF
.	TRBJ2-3	.	TRBV7-9	TGTGCCAGCAGCTTAGCGGGGGGGGCCTTGGATACGCAGTATTTT	CASSLAGGALDTQYF
TRBD2	TRBJ2-7	.	TRBV28	TGTGCCAGCAAACGCCCTCCTGGCGGGAGCTCCTACGAGCAGTACTTC	CASKRPPGGSSYEQYF
.	TRBJ1-1	.	TRBV2	TGTGCCAGCAGAAGGGGGAATTATAACACTGAAGCTTTCTTT	CASRRGNYNTEAFF
TRBD2	TRBJ2-5	.	TRBV9	TGTGCCAGCAGCGTAGGCGGCGGGAGGGAGACCCAGTACTTC	CASSVGGGRETQYF
.	TRBJ2-7	.	TRBV28	TGTGCCAGCAGACTACAGGGAGACGAGCAGTACTTC	CASRLQGDEQYF
.	TRBJ1-4	.	TRBV2	TGTGCCAGCAGTGCAGGGTTGCAAAAACTGTTTTTT	CASSAGLQKLFF
.	TRBJ1-1	.	TRBV6-1	TGTGCCAGCAGTGAAGGGGCAGTCTTAATGAACACTGAAGCTTTCTTT	CASSEGAVLMNTEAFF
TRBD1	TRBJ1-1	.	TRBV7-3	TGTGCCAGCAGCCGGGGACAGTTGGCGACGAACACTGAAGCTTTCTTT	CASSRGQLATNTEAFF
.	TRBJ2-3	.	TRBV29-1	TGCAGCGTCCTCTCCCAAGCGGCAGATACGCAGTATTTT	CSVLSQAADTQYF
.	TRBJ1-6	.	TRBV3-1/TRBV3-2	TGTGCCAGCAGCCCTACCCAGCGGTCACCCCTCCACTTT	CASSPTQRSPLHF
.	TRBJ1-2	.	TRBV30	TGTGCCTGGAGTAGGGACACCGCTAACTATGGCTACACCTTC	CAWSRDTANYGYTF
TRBD1	TRBJ2-3	few	TRBV28	TGTGCCAGCAGTAGGACAGGGTGGACAGATACGCAGTATTTT	CASSRTGWTDTQYF
.	TRBJ1-6	.	TRBV6-5	TGTGCCAGCAGCCTCGGGGGTGATAATTCACCCCTCCACTTT	CASSLGGDNSPLHF
TRBD2	TRBJ2-1	.	TRBV7-8	TGTGCCAGCAGCTTAGGCCTAGCGGCCTACAATGAGCAGTTCTTC	CASSLGLAAYNEQFF
.	TRBJ1-5	.	TRBV15	TGTGCCACCAGCGGGTGGACATTCAGCAATCAGCCCCAGCATTTT	CATSGWTFSNQPQHF
TRBD1	TRBJ2-7	few	TRBV28	TGTGCCAGCAGTTCGGGGCCGGGACAGGGCACCTACGAGCAGTACTTC	CASSSGPGQGTYEQYF
.	TRBJ2-4	.	TRBV2	TGTGCCAGCAGTAAACAGGGTCCCCTTACAAACATTCAGTACTTC	CASSKQGPLTNIQYF
.	TRBJ1-1	.	TRBV30	TGTGCCTGGAGCGCTAAGCGGGAGACTGAAGCTTTCTTT	CAWSAKRETEAFF
TRBD2	TRBJ2-3	once	TRBV5-1	TGCGCCAGCAGCTGGGAGGGAACAGATACGCAGTATTTT	CASSWEGTDTQYF
.	TRBJ1-2	.	TRBV10-2	TGCGCCAGCAGTGAGTCTGGACAGTTTTATGGCTACACCTTC	CASSESGQFYGYTF
.	TRBJ1-5	.	TRBV4-1	TGCGCCAGCAGCCAACTAGGACTGGGCAATCAGCCCCAGCATTTT	CASSQLGLGNQPQHF
TRBD1	TRBJ1-2	.	TRBV6-5	TGTGCCAGCAGGCGTGGACAGGGGAACTATGGCTACACCTTC	CASRRGQGNYGYTF
TRBD2	TRBJ2-2	.	TRBV15	TGTGCCACCGCGGGAGGGCGCGGGACCGGGGAGCTGTTTTTT	CATAGGRGTGELFF
TRBD1	TRBJ2-3	.	TRBV19	TGTGCCAGTAGTCCCCGGGACAGCTACACAGATACGCAGTATTTT	CASSPRDSYTDTQYF
TRBD1	TRBJ1-2	many	TRBV6-5	TGTGCCAGTTTCCCGGGCGGGACAGGGGTCTATGGCTACACCTTC	CASFPGGTGVYGYTF
.	TRBJ1-1	.	TRBV18	TGTGCCAGCTATTCGACCCGGGGGAGCACTGAAGCTTTCTTT	CASYSTRGSTEAFF
.	TRBJ1-4	.	TRBV7-2	TGTGCCAGCAGCTTAGAGGTGTATAGGGGGTCTAAGGAAAAACTGTTTTTT	CASSLEVYRGSKEKLFF
.	TRBJ1-2	.	TRBV5-4	TGTGCCAGCAGTAGATTGATCCGGGATGGCTACACCTTC	CASSRLIRDGYTF
.	TRBJ2-1	.	TRBV12-1	TGTGCCAGCAGCTCCACTAGGGGGGGAAGCTCCTACAATGAGCAGTTCTTC	CASSSTRGGSSYNEQFF
.	TRBJ2-2	.	TRBV5-1	TGCGCCAGCAGCGGAGCGGGCCAGACCGGGGAGCTGTTTTTT	CASSGAGQTGELFF
TRBD1	TRBJ1-2	.	TRBV19	TGTGCCAGTAGTACACAGGGACAGGGTCCATACGGCTACACCTTC	CASSTQGQGPYGYTF
TRBD2	TRBJ2-1	.	TRBV10-2	TGCGCCAGCCTACCGGGACTAGCGGGAATTGATGAGCAGTTCTTC	CASLPGLAGIDEQFF
.	TRBJ2-2	.	TRBV3-1/TRBV3-2	TGTGCCAGCAGCCAGTTTTTTAGCGGGAACACCGGGGAGCTGTTTTTT	CASSQFFSGNTGELFF
.	TRBJ1-1	.	TRBV9	TGTGCCAGCAGCGTGTCAGGGTCGAACACTGAAGCTTTCTTT	CASSVSGSNTEAFF
.	TRBJ1-3	.	TRBV27	TGTGCCAGCACTACTGGGGAGGGAAACACCATATATTTT	CASTTGEGNTIYF
TRBD2	TRBJ2-7	once	TRBV3-1/TRBV3-2	TGTGCCAGCAGCCAAGCATCCTCGGGGACTAGCGGGAGAACTAAGTACTTC	CASSQASSGTSGRTKYF
.	TRBJ1-1	.	TRBV4-1	TGCGCCAGCAGCCAAGATGGGGCACCGAACACTGAAGCTTTCTTT	CASSQDGAPNTEAFF
TRBD1	TRBJ2-7	.	TRBV2	TGTGCCAGCAGTGAAGCCGGACAGGGGATATACGAGCAGTACTTC	CASSEAGQGIYEQYF
.	TRBJ2-6	.	TRBV9	TGTGCCAGCAGCAACGCAGCAGGAAGATCTGGGGCCAACGTCCTGACTTTC	CASSNAAGRSGANVLTF
TRBD2	TRBJ2-3	.	TRBV6-5	TGTGCCAGCGGGGGGGACGGCACAGATACGCAGTATTTT	CASGGDGTDTQYF
.	TRBJ1-1	.	TRBV27	TGTGCCAGCAGTTTATTTCAGGGAACTACTGAAGCTTTCTTT	CASSLFQGTTEAFF
.	TRBJ1-6	.	TRBV12-3/TRBV12-4	TGTGCCAGCAGTCCCGCCGAGTCGGAGGCCCTCCACTTT	CASSPAESEALHF
TRBD1	TRBJ2-3	.	TRBV6-4	TGTGCCAGCAGTGACGGGGATACAGGGGCAGATACGCAGTATTTT	CASSDGDTGADTQYF